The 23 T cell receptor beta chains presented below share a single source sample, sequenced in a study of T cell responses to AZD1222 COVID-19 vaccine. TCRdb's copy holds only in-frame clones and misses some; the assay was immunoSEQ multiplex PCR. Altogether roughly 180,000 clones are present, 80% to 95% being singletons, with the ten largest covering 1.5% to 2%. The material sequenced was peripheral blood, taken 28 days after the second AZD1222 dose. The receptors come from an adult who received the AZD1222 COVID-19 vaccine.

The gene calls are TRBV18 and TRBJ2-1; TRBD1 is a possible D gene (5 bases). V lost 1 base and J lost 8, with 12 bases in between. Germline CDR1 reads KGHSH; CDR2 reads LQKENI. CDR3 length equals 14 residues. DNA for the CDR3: TGTGCCAGCTCACCACGCTCGACAGTCTATGAGCAGTTCTTC. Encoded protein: CASSPRSTVYEQFF.

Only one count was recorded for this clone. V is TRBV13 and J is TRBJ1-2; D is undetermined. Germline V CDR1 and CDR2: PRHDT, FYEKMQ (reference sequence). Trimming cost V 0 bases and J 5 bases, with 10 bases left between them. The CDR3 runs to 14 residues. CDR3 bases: TGTGCCAGCAGCTTAGGCCGGCAGTTATATGGCTACACCTTC. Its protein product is CASSLGRQLYGYTF.

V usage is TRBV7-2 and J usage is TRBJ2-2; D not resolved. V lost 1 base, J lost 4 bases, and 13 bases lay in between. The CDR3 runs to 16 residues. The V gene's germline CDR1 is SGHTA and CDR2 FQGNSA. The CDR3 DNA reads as TGTGCCAGCAGCTTAGTGGTTACCAGAACCACCGGGGAGCTGTTTTTT. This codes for CASSLVVTRTTGELFF. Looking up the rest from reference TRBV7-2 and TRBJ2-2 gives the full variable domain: GAGVSQSPSNKVTEKGKDVELRCDPISGHTALYWYRQSLGQGLEFLIYFQGNSAPDKSGLPSDRFSAERTGGSVSTLTIQRTQQEDSAVYLCASSLVVTRTTGELFFGEGSRLTVL.

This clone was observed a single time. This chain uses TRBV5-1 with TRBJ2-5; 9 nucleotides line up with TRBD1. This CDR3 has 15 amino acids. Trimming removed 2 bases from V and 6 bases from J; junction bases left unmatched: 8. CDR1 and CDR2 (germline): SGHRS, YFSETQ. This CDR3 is CASSFGGTGIQTQYF. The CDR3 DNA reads TGCGCCAGCAGCTTCGGAGGGACAGGGATCCAGACCCAGTACTTC.

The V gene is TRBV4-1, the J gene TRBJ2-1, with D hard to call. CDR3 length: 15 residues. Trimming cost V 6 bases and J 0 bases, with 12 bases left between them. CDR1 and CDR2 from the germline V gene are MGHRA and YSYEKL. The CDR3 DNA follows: TGCGCCAGCAGTCACGGACGGAGCTCCTACAATGAGCAGTTCTTC. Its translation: CASSHGRSSYNEQFF.

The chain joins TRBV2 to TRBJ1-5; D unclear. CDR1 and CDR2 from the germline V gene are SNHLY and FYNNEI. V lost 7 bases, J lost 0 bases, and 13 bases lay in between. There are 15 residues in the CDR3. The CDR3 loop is CASISDGYSNQPQHF. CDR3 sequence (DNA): TGTGCCAGCATTTCCGACGGTTATAGCAATCAGCCCCAGCATTTT.

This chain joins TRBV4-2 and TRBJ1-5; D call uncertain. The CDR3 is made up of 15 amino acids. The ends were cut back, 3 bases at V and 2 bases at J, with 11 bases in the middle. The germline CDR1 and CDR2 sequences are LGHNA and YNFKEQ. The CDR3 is CASSHEWQGNQPQHF. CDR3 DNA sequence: TGTGCCAGCAGCCATGAGTGGCAGGGCAATCAGCCCCAGCATTTT.

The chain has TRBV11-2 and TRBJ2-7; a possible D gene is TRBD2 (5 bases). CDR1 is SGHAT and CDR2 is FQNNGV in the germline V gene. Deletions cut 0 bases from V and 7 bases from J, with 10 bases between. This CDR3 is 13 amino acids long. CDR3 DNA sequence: TGTGCCAGCAGCTTAGATCTGCCGGGGGAGCAGTACTTC. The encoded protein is CASSLDLPGEQYF.

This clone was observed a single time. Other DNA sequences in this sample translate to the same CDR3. In DNA form, the CDR3 reads TGTGCCTGGAGTGTACCAGTCTCTGGAAACACCATATATTTT. Protein: CAWSVPVSGNTIYF. V is TRBV30 and J is TRBJ1-3; D is uncertain. V dropped 0 bases and J dropped 0 bases, with 6 bases sitting between them. The CDR3 extends over 14 amino acids. CDR1 and CDR2 from the germline V gene are GTSNPN and SVGIG (reference sequence).

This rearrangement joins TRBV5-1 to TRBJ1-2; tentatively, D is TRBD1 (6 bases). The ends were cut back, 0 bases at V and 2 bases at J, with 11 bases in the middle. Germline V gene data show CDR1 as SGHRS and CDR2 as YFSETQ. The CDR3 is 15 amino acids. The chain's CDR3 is CASSLGVQGNYGYTF. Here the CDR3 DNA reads TGCGCCAGCAGCTTGGGAGTTCAGGGGAACTATGGCTACACCTTC.

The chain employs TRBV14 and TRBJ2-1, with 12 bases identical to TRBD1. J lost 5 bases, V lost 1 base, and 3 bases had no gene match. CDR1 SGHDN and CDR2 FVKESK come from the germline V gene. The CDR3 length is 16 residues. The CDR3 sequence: CASSQGDRGRHNEQFF. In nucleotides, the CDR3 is TGTGCCAGCAGCCAAGGGGACAGGGGGCGTCACAATGAGCAGTTCTTC.

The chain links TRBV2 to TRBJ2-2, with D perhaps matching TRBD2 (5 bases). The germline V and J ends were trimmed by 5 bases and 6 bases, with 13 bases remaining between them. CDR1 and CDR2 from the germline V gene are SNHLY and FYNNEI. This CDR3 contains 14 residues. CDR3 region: CASSHFGKAGELFF. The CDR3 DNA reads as TGTGCCAGCAGTCACTTCGGGAAAGCCGGGGAGCTGTTTTTT.

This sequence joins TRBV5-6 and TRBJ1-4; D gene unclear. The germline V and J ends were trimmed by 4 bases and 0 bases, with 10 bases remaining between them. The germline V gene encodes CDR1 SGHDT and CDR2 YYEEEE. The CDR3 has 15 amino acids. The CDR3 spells CASSRMDATNEKLFF. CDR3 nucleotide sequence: TGTGCCAGCAGCCGGATGGATGCAACTAATGAAAAACTGTTTTTT.

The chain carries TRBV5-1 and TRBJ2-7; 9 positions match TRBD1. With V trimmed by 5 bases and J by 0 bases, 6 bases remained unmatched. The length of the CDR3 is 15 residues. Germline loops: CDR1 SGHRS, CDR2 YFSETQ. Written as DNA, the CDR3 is TGCGCCAGCAGTTTAACAGGGGGCACCTCCTACGAGCAGTACTTC. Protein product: CASSLTGGTSYEQYF.

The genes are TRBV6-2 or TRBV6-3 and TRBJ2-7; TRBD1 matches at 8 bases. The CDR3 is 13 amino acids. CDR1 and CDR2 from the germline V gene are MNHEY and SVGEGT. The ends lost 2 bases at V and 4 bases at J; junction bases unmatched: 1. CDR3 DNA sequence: TGTGCCAGCAGTTACCAGGGGGCTTACGAGCAGTACTTC. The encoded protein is CASSYQGAYEQYF.

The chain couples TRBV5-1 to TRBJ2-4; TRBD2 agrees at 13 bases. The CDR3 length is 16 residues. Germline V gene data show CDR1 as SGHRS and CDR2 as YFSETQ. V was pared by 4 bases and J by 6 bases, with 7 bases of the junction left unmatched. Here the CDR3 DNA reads TGCGCCAGCAGCCCGGGGACTAGCGGGGAGATAAACATTCAGTACTTC. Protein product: CASSPGTSGEINIQYF.

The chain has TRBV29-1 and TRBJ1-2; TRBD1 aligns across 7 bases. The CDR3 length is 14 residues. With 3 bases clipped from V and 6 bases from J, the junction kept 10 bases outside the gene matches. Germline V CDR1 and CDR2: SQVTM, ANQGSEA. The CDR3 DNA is TGCAGCGTTGATTGGGGAGGGGGCGATAATGGCTACACCTTC. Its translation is CSVDWGGGDNGYTF.

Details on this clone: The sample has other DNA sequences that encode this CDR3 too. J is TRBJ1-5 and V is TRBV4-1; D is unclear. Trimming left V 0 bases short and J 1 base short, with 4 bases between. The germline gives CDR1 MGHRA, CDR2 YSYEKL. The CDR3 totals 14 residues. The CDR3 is CASSQDRSNQPQHF. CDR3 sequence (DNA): TGCGCCAGCAGCCAAGATCGGAGCAATCAGCCCCAGCATTTT.

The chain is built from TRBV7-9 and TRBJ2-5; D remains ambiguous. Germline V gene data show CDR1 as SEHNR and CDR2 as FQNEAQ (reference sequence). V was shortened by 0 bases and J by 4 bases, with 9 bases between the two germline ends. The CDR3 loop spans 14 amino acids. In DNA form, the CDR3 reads TGTGCCAGCAGCTTAGCCCCGGATTCAGAGACCCAGTACTTC. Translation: CASSLAPDSETQYF.

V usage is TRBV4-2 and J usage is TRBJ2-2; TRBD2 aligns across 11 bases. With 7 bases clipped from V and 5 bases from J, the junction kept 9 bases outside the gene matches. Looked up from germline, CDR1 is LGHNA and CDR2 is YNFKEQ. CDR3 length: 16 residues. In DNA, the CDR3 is TGTGCCAGCACGGGAGCTAGCGGGAGGAGTACCGGGGAGCTGTTTTTT. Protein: CASTGASGRSTGELFF.

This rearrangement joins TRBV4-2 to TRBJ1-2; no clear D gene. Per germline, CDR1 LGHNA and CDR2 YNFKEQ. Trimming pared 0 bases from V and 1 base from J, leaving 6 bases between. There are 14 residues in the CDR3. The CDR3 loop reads CASSQEDGNYGYTF. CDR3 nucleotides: TGTGCCAGCAGCCAAGAGGACGGTAACTATGGCTACACCTTC.

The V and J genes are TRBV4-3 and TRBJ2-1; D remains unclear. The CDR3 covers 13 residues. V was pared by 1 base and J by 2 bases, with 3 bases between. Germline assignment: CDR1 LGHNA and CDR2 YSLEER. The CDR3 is CASSQGAYNEQFF. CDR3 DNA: TGCGCCAGCAGCCAAGGAGCCTACAATGAGCAGTTCTTC.

The CDR3 protein is CASSPTRNEQFF. The CDR3 nucleotides are TGTGCCAGCTCCCCAACGAGGAATGAGCAGTTCTTC. The chain has TRBV18 and TRBJ2-1; the D is unclear. V was pared by 6 bases and J by 7 bases, with 10 bases between. This CDR3 has 12 amino acids. Germline V CDR1 and CDR2: KGHSH, LQKENI.